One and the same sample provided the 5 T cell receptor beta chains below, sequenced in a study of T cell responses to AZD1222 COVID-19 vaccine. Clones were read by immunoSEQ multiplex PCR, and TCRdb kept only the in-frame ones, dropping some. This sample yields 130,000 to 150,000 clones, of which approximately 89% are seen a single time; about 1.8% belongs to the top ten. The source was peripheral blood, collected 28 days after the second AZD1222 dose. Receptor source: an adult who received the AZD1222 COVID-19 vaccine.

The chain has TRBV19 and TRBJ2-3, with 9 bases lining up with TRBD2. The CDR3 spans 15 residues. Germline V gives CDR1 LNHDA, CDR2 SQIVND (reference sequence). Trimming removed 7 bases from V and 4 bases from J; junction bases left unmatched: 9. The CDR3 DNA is TGTGCCAGTAACAAAAGCGGGAGGCTCGCAGATACGCAGTATTTT. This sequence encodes CASNKSGRLADTQYF. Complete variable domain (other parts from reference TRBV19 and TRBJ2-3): DGGITQSPKYLFRKEGQNVTLSCEQNLNHDAMYWYRQDPGQGLRLIYYSQIVNDFQKGDIAEGYSVSREKKESFPLTVTSAQKNPTAFYLCASNKSGRLADTQYFGPGTRLTVL.

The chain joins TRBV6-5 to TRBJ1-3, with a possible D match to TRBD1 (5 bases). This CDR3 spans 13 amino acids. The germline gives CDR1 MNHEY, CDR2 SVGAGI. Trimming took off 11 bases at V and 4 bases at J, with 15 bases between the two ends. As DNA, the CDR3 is TGTGCCGGAAGAGGGGCGTCGGGAAACACCATATATTTT. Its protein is CAGRGASGNTIYF.

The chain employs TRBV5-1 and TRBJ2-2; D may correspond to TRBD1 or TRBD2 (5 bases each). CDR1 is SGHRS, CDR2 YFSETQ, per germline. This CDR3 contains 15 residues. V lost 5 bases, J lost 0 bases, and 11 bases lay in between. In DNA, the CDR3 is TGCGCCAGCAGATTCCAGGGAGCGAACACCGGGGAGCTGTTTTTT. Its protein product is CASRFQGANTGELFF.

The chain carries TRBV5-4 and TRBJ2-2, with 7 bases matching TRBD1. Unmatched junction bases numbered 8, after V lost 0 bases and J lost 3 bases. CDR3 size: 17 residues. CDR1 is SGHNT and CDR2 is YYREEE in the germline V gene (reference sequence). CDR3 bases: TGTGCCAGCAGCTTGGCATCAGGGGGATATGACACCGGGGAGCTGTTTTTT. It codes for CASSLASGGYDTGELFF.

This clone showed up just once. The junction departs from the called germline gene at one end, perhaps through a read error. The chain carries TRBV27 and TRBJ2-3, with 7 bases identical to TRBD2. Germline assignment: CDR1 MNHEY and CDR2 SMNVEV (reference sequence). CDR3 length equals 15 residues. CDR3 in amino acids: CARRDGGGPGGTQYF. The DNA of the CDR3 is TGTGCCCGCAGGGACGGCGGCGGCCCGGGGGGTACGCAGTATTTT.